Reported below is one T cell receptor beta chain. Its specificity is unknown. A read error may produce the germline difference seen at one junction end. This record comes from a study of T cells in Graves' hyperthyroidism and ophthalmopathy. Whole-study results and caveats: Appearing also in blood were most of the thyroid clonotypes expanded above 0.001. A model of 13 V-J pairs discriminated ophthalmopathy from stable hyperthyroidism.

RNA transcripts yielded amplified TCR beta CDR3 regions. The HTBI primer set served for first-round RT-PCR of the TCR CDR3. TCRdb passed the multiplex PCR reads through MiXCR, listing each CDR3 protein once. The sample has approximately 380,000 distinct CDR3 sequences, about 18% seen once; the top ten hold 40%. In the ophthalmopathy cohort, Clinical Activity Score was at least 3, NOSPECS grade at least 4, and duration under 3 months. Diagnostic assessment was based on clinical symptoms, serum thyroxine and TRAb, thyroid ultrasound and orbital computed tomography. CDR1 and CDR2 (germline): MGHRA, YSYEKL. This CDR3 contains 16 residues.

This chain links TRBV4-1 with TRBJ2-6; D gene ambiguous. Specimen: blood. This TCR derives from a man aged 18 to 30 with Graves' ophthalmopathy. CDR3 DNA: TGCGCCAGCATCCAAGATCTTGGCTATGGGGCCAACGTCCTGACTTTC. Translation gives CASIQDLGYGANVLTF.